Following are 24 T cell receptor beta chains from one sample sequenced in a study of cytomegalovirus exposure and HLA in healthy donors (dated by TCRdb to the late 2010s). Library generation was performed with the immunoSEQ multiplex PCR assay. For the multiplex PCR, a mixture combining 60 forward primers for TCR Vbeta segments and 13 reverse primers for TCR Jbeta segments was used. Imported from immuneACCESS, the table was reduced by TCRdb to in-frame sequences with V and J called. These copies leave out some clones; in studies compared against another copy, an unresolved V gene accounts for under half, and the cause of the remainder is not known. The sample profile shows approximately 140,000 clones; roughly four fifths of them were found once. Less than 3% of the sample goes to the ten largest clones. Sequencing was carried out using PBMCs. Source of these receptors: a male donor in good health and CMV-seronegative.

V and J are TRBV27 and TRBJ2-7; TRBD1 is a possible D gene (7 bases). V gave up 6 bases and J gave up 5 bases, with 20 bases separating them. Per the germline V gene, CDR1 is MNHEY and CDR2 is SMNVEV (reference sequence). CDR3 size: 15 residues. This chain's CDR3 is CASRGLQGRYHEQYF. In DNA, the CDR3 is TGTGCCAGCAGGGGATTACAGGGGAGGTATCACGAGCAGTACTTC.

The V call is TRBV4-3, the J call TRBJ2-5; weak D call: TRBD2 (6 bases). Between the trimmed V and J ends, which lost 0 bases and 9 bases, there was a span of 14 bases. The CDR3 loop spans 14 amino acids. Germline values: CDR1 LGHNA, CDR2 YSLEER. The CDR3 bases are TGCGCCAGCAGCCAAGAGGAGGGGCGAGGGGCCCAGTACTTC. Amino acids: CASSQEEGRGAQYF.

On this clone: One end of the junction does not line up with germline, which may come from a read error. Within the sample, other DNA sequences also encode this same CDR3. The chain has TRBV30 and TRBJ2-3; 8 positions match TRBD2. The CDR3 sequence is 14 residues long. Germline V gives CDR1 GTSNPN, CDR2 SVGIG (reference sequence). CDR3 region: CACTTSGRTDTQYF. The CDR3 bases are TGCGCCTGTACCACTAGCGGACGCACAGATACGCAGTATTTT.

The chain carries TRBV28 and TRBJ2-6; D is ambiguous. Germline V gene lookup returns CDR1 MDHEN and CDR2 SYDVKM. The CDR3 contains 15 residues. The V end lost 5 bases, the J end lost 4 bases, and 12 bases lay between the germline ends. CDR3 amino acids: CASSLGSAGANVLTF. CDR3 DNA: TGTGCCAGCAGTCTGGGCTCAGCCGGGGCCAACGTCCTGACTTTC. Drawing the rest from reference TRBV28 and TRBJ2-6, the complete variable domain is DVKVTQSSRYLVKRTGEKVFLECVQDMDHENMFWYRQDPGLGLRLIYFSYDVKMKEKGDIPEGYSVSREKKERFSLILESASTNQTSMYLCASSLGSAGANVLTFGAGSRLTVL.

This sequence joins TRBV7-2 and TRBJ1-2; the match to TRBD1 covers 7 bases. The germline V gene encodes CDR1 SGHTA and CDR2 FQGNSA. J was trimmed by 2 bases and V by 5 bases; bases with no gene match: 11. The CDR3 is 16 residues long. CDR3 in DNA: TGTGCCAGCAGCCCACCAAGAGGACAGGCCAACTATGGCTACACCTTC. Translating it yields CASSPPRGQANYGYTF. The full variable domain, completed using reference TRBV7-2 and TRBJ1-2, is GAGVSQSPSNKVTEKGKDVELRCDPISGHTALYWYRQSLGQGLEFLIYFQGNSAPDKSGLPSDRFSAERTGGSVSTLTIQRTQQEDSAVYLCASSPPRGQANYGYTFGSGTRLTVV.

There are a few counts of this clone. V gene TRBV20-1 combines with J gene TRBJ1-1; a possible D gene is TRBD1 (6 bases). The V and J ends lost 7 bases and 3 bases respectively, with 9 bases between them. CDR1 is DFQATT, CDR2 SNEGSKA, per germline (reference sequence). CDR3 size: 11 residues. The CDR3 DNA follows: TGCAGTGTAGGGGGGGACACTGAAGCTTTCTTT. Encoded protein: CSVGGDTEAFF.

This chain connects TRBV2 to TRBJ1-5; D is perhaps TRBD1 (6 bases). The CDR3 covers 12 residues. Germline V CDR1 and CDR2: SNHLY, FYNNEI. Deletions cut 9 bases from V and 2 bases from J, with 8 bases between. The CDR3 loop is CASNRGNQPQHF. In DNA form, the CDR3 reads TGTGCCAGTAACAGGGGCAATCAGCCCCAGCATTTT.

J is TRBJ2-7 and V is TRBV29-1; D is unclear. Trimming left V 6 bases short and J 4 bases short, with 13 bases between. The CDR3 contains 12 residues. The germline CDR1 and CDR2 sequences are SQVTM and ANQGSEA. The DNA for the CDR3 is TGCAGCGTCTCGGGTATGAGATACGAGCAGTACTTC. Translation gives CSVSGMRYEQYF.

This clone showed up just a few times. CDR3 sequence: CASSLLPLDPGYF. The CDR3 nucleotides are TGTGCCAGCAGCTTATTGCCCTTAGACCCGGGGTACTTC. The chain uses TRBV11-2 and TRBJ2-5; D ambiguous. Germline lookup yields CDR1 SGHAT and CDR2 FQNNGV. V was shortened by 2 bases and J by 13 bases, with 17 bases between the two germline ends. The CDR3 has 13 residues.

This clone was seen a handful of times. This sequence joins TRBV11-2 and TRBJ1-3; 7 bases map to TRBD1. Germline assignment: CDR1 SGHAT and CDR2 FQNNGV. The CDR3 runs to 18 residues. V trimming: 0 bases; J trimming: 0 bases; junction bases outside the gene matches: 8. Written as DNA, the CDR3 is TGTGCCAGCAGCTTAGAAAGGGACAGCGTCTTCTCTGGAAACACCATATATTTT. Its protein product is CASSLERDSVFSGNTIYF.

This clone appeared a few times. The genes are TRBV6-1 and TRBJ2-7; 9 bases match TRBD2. CDR1 MNHNS and CDR2 SASEGT come from the germline V gene. CDR3 size: 15 residues. The V and J ends lost 7 bases and 3 bases, in that order; junction bases with no gene match: 10. For the CDR3, the DNA is TGTGCCAGCACTCAAGGGGCTAGCGGGGACTACGAGCAGTACTTC. This codes for CASTQGASGDYEQYF.

The CDR3 DNA reads as TGTGCCAGTAGTGCTTCCGGGACTAGCGGGTCCTACGAGCAGTACTTC. Translating it yields CASSASGTSGSYEQYF. The chain employs TRBV19 and TRBJ2-7; 12 bases align to TRBD2. Per germline, CDR1 LNHDA and CDR2 SQIVND (reference sequence). The CDR3 runs to 16 residues. V lost 5 bases to trimming and J lost 1 base; unmatched junction nucleotides: 6.

The gene calls are TRBV30 and TRBJ2-5, with TRBD2 matching 7 bases. J was trimmed by 1 base and V by 5 bases; bases with no gene match: 7. The CDR3 runs 14 residues. Germline-derived CDR1 and CDR2 are GTSNPN and SVGIG (reference sequence). The CDR3 protein is CAWGSSGSQETQYF. The CDR3 coding sequence is TGTGCCTGGGGGTCTAGCGGCTCCCAAGAGACCCAGTACTTC.

This chain joins TRBV9 and TRBJ1-1, with TRBD1 as a possible D gene (5 bases). The germline V gene encodes CDR1 SGDLS and CDR2 YYNGEE. Between the trimmed V and J ends, which lost 0 bases and 3 bases, there was a span of 12 bases. CDR3 length: 15 amino acids. The CDR3 sequence is CASSVGGGGDTEAFF. CDR3 nucleotides: TGTGCCAGCAGCGTAGGCGGGGGTGGGGACACTGAAGCTTTCTTT.

Details on this clone: One junction end disagrees with the germline gene, perhaps due to a read error. The chain has TRBV15 and TRBJ2-3; 9 bases are shared with TRBD2. Germline V gives CDR1 LNHNV, CDR2 YYDKDF (reference sequence). The CDR3 is 13 amino acids. The CDR3 DNA sequence: TGTGCCATCAGCGGGAGGACCACAGATACGCAGTATTTT. It encodes CAISGRTTDTQYF.

Judged by abundance, this clone is large (0.1 to 1%). The chain recombines TRBV6-4 with TRBJ2-2, with 10 positions matching TRBD2. The length of the CDR3 is 14 residues. V gave up 6 bases and J gave up 3 bases; unmatched junction bases: 1. The germline V gene encodes CDR1 MRHNA and CDR2 SNTAGT. CDR3 nucleotides: TGTGCCAGCAGCCTAGCGGGAGACACCGGGGAGCTGTTTTTT. This sequence encodes CASSLAGDTGELFF.

The chain has TRBV2 and TRBJ2-7; a possible D gene is TRBD1 (6 bases). This CDR3 has 13 amino acids. Germline V lookup: CDR1 SNHLY, CDR2 FYNNEI. V was shortened by 4 bases and J by 4 bases, with 11 bases between the two germline ends. In DNA, the CDR3 is TGTGCCAGCAGTGCGGCAGGGGAATACGAGCAGTACTTC. As protein: CASSAAGEYEQYF.

The chain joins TRBV7-9 to TRBJ1-5; maybe TRBD1 (5 bases). The length of the CDR3 is 16 residues. Germline assignment: CDR1 SEHNR and CDR2 FQNEAQ (reference sequence). Trimming shortened V by 6 bases and J by 1 base, and 16 bases separated the two germline ends. The CDR3 protein is CASRYRGTGSNQPQHF. CDR3 sequence (DNA): TGTGCCAGCAGATACCGGGGGACCGGCAGCAATCAGCCCCAGCATTTT. The variable domain in full, with the rest retrieved from reference TRBV7-9 and TRBJ1-5, is DTGVSQNPRHKITKRGQNVTFRCDPISEHNRLYWYRQTLGQGPEFLTYFQNEAQLEKSRLLSDRFSAERPKGSFSTLEIQRTEQGDSAMYLCASRYRGTGSNQPQHFGDGTRLSIL.

J is TRBJ2-1 and V is TRBV6-5; D is possibly TRBD2 (5 bases). V was shortened by 5 bases and J by 9 bases, with 17 bases between the two germline ends. This CDR3 region has 14 residues. Germline V lookup: CDR1 MNHEY, CDR2 SVGAGI. The CDR3 sequence is CASSAGTRMGEQFF. CDR3 nucleotides: TGTGCCAGCAGTGCGGGTACCCGAATGGGTGAGCAGTTCTTC.

V gene TRBV6-6 combines with J gene TRBJ1-5, with TRBD1 as a possible D gene (5 bases). V dropped 2 bases and J dropped 3 bases, with 11 bases sitting between them. Germline-derived CDR1 and CDR2 are MNHNY and SVGAGI (reference sequence). The CDR3 is made up of 15 amino acids. The CDR3 nucleotides read TGTGCCAGCAGTTACGGGCGACAGTTCAATCAGCCCCAGCATTTT. Its protein product is CASSYGRQFNQPQHF.

The chain has TRBV27 and TRBJ1-2; 10 bases agree with TRBD1. V lost 4 bases to trimming and J lost 8 bases; unmatched junction nucleotides: 13. The CDR3 has 16 residues. The germline V gene encodes CDR1 MNHEY and CDR2 SMNVEV (reference sequence). The CDR3 loop reads CASSSGPGQGYRGYTF. The CDR3, as DNA: TGTGCCAGCAGTTCCGGCCCGGGACAGGGGTATAGGGGCTACACCTTC.

The gene calls are TRBV7-6 and TRBJ1-2, with 12 positions matching TRBD1. The junction had 22 bases not matched to a gene; V was cut back by 6 bases and J by 8 bases. This CDR3 region has 19 residues. Germline lookup yields CDR1 SGHVS and CDR2 FNYEAQ. The chain's CDR3 is CASRLLPEGQGALTEGYTF. CDR3 sequence (DNA): TGTGCCAGCAGACTTCTGCCGGAGGGACAGGGGGCGCTTACCGAAGGCTACACCTTC.

This chain connects TRBV7-9 to TRBJ2-5; D remains ambiguous. Germline V CDR1 and CDR2: SEHNR, FQNEAQ (reference sequence). Deletions cut 1 base from V and 5 bases from J, with 5 bases between. CDR3 length equals 12 residues. The CDR3: CASSLGVETQYF. The CDR3 DNA sequence: TGTGCCAGCAGCTTAGGAGTGGAGACCCAGTACTTC.

The chain links TRBV30 to TRBJ2-7; 8 nucleotides agree with TRBD1. Germline V gene lookup returns CDR1 GTSNPN and CDR2 SVGIG (reference sequence). The CDR3 is made up of 12 amino acids. J lost 7 bases, V lost 5 bases, and 7 bases had no gene match. Written as DNA, the CDR3 is TGTGCCTGGGACAGGGGCTCCCGGGAGCAGTACTTC. Translating gives CAWDRGSREQYF. The full variable domain, its missing parts supplied by reference TRBV30 and TRBJ2-7, is SQTIHQWPATLVQPVGSPLSLECTVEGTSNPNLYWYRQAAGRGLQLLFYSVGIGQISSEVPQNLSASRPQDRQFILSSKKLLLSDSGFYLCAWDRGSREQYFGPGTRLTVT.